This TCR beta chain was observed in a study of shared clonotypes between healthy human individuals (dated by TCRdb to the early 2020s). Describing the broader study: Two women and a few men aged 18 to 49 years were included in the cohort. Per donor, three plates each were used for CD4 naive and CD4 memory, two for CD8 naive, and one for CD8 memory. Blood TCR repertoires of about 5 healthy adults were deeply sequenced to estimate repertoire size and the extent of clonotype sharing between individuals. Libraries were prepared and TCR repertoires were sequenced by different laboratories using diverse techniques, in order to increase sequencing depth and limit assay-specific biases. Each donor's leukapheresis produced roughly between roughly 0.85 and 9.5 billion PBMCs.

Using the deep immunoSEQ assay, TCR CDR3 regions were amplified from genomic DNA by multiplex PCR. Extracted genomic DNA from each cell subset was distributed evenly across all wells of several immunoSEQ 96-well plates, and each plate was treated as a replicate. For sorted subsets, each replicate PCR was loaded with 200 ng genomic DNA, equivalent to 25,000 to 35,000 T cell genomes. The purified libraries were quantified using a Qubit 3.0 fluorometer, sized with a Bioanalyzer 2100, and then quantified again using the KAPA Library Quantification kit. Every immunoSEQ 96-well plate was sequenced on a separate single-read 150-cycle Illumina NextSeq 550 flow cell. The original pipeline was this. Because the immunoSEQ output included only junctional sequences and no quality scores, the filtering could not be the same as the filtering used for full-length reads. To assign V/J genes and CDR3, sequences were annotated against IMGT germline references using PyIR, a Python wrapper for IgBLAST v1.9. Reads with weak V/J assignments (E-value above 1e-6), missing CDR3, stop codons, out-of-frame junctions, or ambiguous translated residues were removed. V3J clonotypes were defined by identical inferred V gene, J gene, and CDR3 amino acid sequence. Percentage overlap between repertoires was computed as shared unique clonotypes divided by the size of the smaller repertoire. Repertoire richness was assessed with RTK rarefaction, the Chao1 estimator, and Recon v2.1 estimates of unobserved clonotypes. Generation probabilities were computed with OLGA for all TCRbeta clonotypes obtained by the gDNA method from four donors. The table was pulled from immuneACCESS by TCRdb, which kept in-frame rearrangements only. Such tables lose some clones; where checked, under half of the loss comes from unresolved V genes, and the rest has no known cause. Clone size and the V and J calls come from that table; the DNA yielded D and trimming. The sample table lists fewer than 1.4 million clones, more than 75% of them with a count of one. Under 0.8% of the sample lies in the top ten.

About this clone itself: Its antigen is currently not known. No much larger clonotype is one base removed from it; base qualities were not supplied.

V and J lose 7 bases and 8 bases, and a span of 8 bases separates them. CDR1 and CDR2, per the germline V gene (reference sequence), are MNHEY and SMNVEV. The CDR3 spans 10 residues, from the cysteine through the phenylalanine. Kept here is only the CDR3 DNA, which spans 30 bases and is read in frame from base 1. Healthy HIV-negative adults with no recently reported acute infections or vaccinations were included as donors. Every donor was a Caucasian adult residing in Nashville, Tennessee, USA. CD4+ T cells were enriched through magnetic negative selection, after which naive cells were positively selected on CD45RA and the remaining negative fraction served as the memory subset. After blood collection by leukapheresis, PBMCs were isolated using Ficoll-Histopaque density gradient centrifugation and then cryopreserved in the vapor phase of liquid nitrogen. Analytical flow cytometry was used to check the purity and quantity of each magnetically sorted T cell population. Genomic DNA was isolated from every sorted fraction and measured by UV absorbance on a Nanodrop 2000c.

Findings and caveats that apply to the study as a whole: Sharing across four donors was observed for roughly 5.4% of naive CD4, less than 4% of naive CD8, 2% to 2.5% of memory CD4, and about 0.38% of memory CD8 clonotypes. Pairwise subsampling indicated that sequencing depth was expected to affect the degree of clonotype sharing among donors. Clonotypes shared by all four sorted-subset donors showed higher generation probabilities than non-shared clonotypes. Rarefaction of sorted-subset datasets indicated incomplete sequencing despite the large sequencing depth. The small number of donors limited the genetic and exposure-history diversity represented. Estimated clonotype richness was generally larger for naive than for memory subsets. Sampling was limited to blood, and TCR repertoires in tissue likely differ from TCR repertoires in blood.

In this chain, TRBV27 is recombined with TRBJ1-1, with the identity of the D gene unclear. The sample consisted of memory CD4+ T cells from PBMCs. The sample's cell subset or site label, decoded: CD45RA-negative fraction. The sequence was collected from a man younger than 30 in good health. Some clones in this sample may be carry-over from other donors' samples. The CDR3 in this case is CASISGEAFF. The DNA sequence is TGTGCCAGCATTTCGGGCGAAGCTTTCTTT.